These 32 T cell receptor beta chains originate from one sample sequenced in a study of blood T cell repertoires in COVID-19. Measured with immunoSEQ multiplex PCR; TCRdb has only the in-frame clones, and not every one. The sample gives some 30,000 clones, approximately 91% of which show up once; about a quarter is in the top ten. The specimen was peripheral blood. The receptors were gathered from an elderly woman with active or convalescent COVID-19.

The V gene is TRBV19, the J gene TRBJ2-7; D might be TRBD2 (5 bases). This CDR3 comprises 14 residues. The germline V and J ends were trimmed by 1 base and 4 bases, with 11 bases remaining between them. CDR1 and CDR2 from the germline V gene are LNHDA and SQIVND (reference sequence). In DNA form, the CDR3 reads TGTGCCAGTAGTATAGCGGGGAGACCTTACGAGCAGTACTTC. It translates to CASSIAGRPYEQYF.

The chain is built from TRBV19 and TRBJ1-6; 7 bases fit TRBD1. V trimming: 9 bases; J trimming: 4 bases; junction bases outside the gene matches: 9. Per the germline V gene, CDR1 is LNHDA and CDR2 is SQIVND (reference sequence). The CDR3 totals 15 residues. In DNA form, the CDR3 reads TGTGCCAGCTCCTCGGGACAGCTTTATAATTCACCCCTCCACTTT. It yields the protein CASSSGQLYNSPLHF.

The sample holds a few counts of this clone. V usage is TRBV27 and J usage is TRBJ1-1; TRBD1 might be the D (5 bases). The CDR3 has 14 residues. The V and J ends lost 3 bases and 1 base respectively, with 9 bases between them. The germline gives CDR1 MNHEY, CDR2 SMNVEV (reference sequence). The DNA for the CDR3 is TGTGCCAGCAGTTTCCTCGGGGGGAACACTGAAGCTTTCTTT. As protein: CASSFLGGNTEAFF.

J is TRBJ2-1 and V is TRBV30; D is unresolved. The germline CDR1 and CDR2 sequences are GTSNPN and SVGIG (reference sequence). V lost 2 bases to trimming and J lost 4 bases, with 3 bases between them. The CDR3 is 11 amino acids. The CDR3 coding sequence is TGTGCCTGGAGTCCTTACAATGAGCAGTTCTTC. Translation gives CAWSPYNEQFF.

CDR3 region: CASSPQYRDDIQYF. The CDR3, as DNA: TGTGCCAGCAGTCCACAGTACAGGGACGACATTCAGTACTTC. The V call is TRBV6-5, the J call TRBJ2-4, with a weak D call TRBD1 (6 bases). Trimming cost V 5 bases and J 8 bases, with 16 bases left between them. Per the germline V gene, CDR1 is MNHEY and CDR2 is SVGAGI. This CDR3 has 14 amino acids.

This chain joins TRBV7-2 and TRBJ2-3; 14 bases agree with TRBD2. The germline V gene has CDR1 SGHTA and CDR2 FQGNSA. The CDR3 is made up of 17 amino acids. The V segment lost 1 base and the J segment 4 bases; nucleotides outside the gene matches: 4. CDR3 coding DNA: TGTGCCAGCAGCTTAGGAGGACTAGCGGGGGGCTCAGATACGCAGTATTTT. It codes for CASSLGGLAGGSDTQYF.

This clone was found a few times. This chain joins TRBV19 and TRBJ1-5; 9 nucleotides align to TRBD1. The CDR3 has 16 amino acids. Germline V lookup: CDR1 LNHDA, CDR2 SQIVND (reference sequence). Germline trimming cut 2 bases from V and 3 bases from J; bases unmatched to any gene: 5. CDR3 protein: CASSIMDRGDNQPQHF. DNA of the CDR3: TGTGCCAGTAGTATAATGGACAGGGGTGACAATCAGCCCCAGCATTTT.

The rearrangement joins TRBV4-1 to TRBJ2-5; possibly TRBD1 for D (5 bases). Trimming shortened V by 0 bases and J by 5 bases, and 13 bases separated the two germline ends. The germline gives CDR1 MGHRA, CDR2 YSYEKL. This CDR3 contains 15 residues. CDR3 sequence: CASSQEGPRQETQYF. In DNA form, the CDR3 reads TGCGCCAGCAGCCAAGAGGGCCCTAGACAGGAGACCCAGTACTTC.

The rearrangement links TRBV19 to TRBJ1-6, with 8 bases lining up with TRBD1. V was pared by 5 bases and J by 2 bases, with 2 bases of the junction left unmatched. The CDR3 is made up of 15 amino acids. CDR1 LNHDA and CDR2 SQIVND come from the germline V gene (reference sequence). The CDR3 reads CASSEQGAYNSPLHF. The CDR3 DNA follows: TGTGCCAGTAGTGAACAGGGGGCCTATAATTCACCCCTCCACTTT.

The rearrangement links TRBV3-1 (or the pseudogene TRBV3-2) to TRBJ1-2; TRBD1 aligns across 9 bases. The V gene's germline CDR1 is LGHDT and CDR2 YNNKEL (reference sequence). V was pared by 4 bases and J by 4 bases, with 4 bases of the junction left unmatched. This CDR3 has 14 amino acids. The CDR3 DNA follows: TGTGCCAGCAGCCGGGGACAGGGCGGCTATGGCTACACCTTC. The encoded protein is CASSRGQGGYGYTF.

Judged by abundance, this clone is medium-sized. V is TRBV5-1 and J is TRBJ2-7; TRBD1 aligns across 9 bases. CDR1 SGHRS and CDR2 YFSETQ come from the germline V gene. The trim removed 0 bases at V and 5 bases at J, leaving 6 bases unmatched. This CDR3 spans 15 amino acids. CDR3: CASSLEGQGVDEQYF. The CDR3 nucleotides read TGCGCCAGCAGCTTGGAGGGACAGGGCGTCGACGAGCAGTACTTC.

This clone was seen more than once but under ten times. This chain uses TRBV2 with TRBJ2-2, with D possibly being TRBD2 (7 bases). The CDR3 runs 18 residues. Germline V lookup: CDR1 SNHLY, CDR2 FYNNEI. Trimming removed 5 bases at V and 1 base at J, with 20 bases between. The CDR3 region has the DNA TGTGCCAGCAGTCCAACCCCGGGGGGCCCTGTGAACACCGGGGAGCTGTTTTTT. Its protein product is CASSPTPGGPVNTGELFF.

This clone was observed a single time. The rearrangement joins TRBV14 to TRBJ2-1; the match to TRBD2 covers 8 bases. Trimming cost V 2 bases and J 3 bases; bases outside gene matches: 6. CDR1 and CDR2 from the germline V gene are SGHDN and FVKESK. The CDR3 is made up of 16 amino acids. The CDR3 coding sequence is TGTGCCAGCAGCCAACCGGGACTAGACCTCTACAATGAGCAGTTCTTC. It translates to CASSQPGLDLYNEQFF.

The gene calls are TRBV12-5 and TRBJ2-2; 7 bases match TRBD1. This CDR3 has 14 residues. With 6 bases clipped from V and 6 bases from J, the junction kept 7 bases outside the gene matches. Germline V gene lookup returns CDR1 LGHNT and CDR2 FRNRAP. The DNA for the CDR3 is TGTGCTAGTGGACAGGGGATCGTATCCGGGGAGCTGTTTTTT. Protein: CASGQGIVSGELFF.

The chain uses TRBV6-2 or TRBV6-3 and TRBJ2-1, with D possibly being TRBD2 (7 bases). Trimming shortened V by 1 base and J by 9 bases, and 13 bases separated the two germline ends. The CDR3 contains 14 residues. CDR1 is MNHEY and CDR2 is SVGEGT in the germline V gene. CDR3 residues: CASSYFGGRGEQFF. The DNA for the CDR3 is TGTGCCAGCAGTTACTTCGGGGGGCGGGGTGAGCAGTTCTTC.

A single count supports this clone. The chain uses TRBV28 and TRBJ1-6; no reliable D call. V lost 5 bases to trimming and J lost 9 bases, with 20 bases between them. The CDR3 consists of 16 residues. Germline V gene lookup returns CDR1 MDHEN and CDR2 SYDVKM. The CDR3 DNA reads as TGTGCCAGCAGTGCCCCCGGAGTTTATAGTGGTTCACCCCTCCACTTT. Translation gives CASSAPGVYSGSPLHF.

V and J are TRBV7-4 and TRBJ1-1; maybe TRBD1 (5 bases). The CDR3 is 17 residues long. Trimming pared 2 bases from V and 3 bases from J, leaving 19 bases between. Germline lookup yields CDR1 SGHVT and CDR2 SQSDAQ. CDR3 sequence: CASSLPKRVSGDTEAFF. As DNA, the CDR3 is TGTGCCAGCAGCTTACCTAAGAGGGTTTCGGGGGACACTGAAGCTTTCTTT.

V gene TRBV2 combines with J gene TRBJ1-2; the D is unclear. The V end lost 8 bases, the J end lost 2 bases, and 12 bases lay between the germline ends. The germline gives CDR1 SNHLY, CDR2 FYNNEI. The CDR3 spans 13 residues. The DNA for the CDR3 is TGTGCCAGCGCAAACAATCCGAACTATGGCTACACCTTC. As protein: CASANNPNYGYTF.

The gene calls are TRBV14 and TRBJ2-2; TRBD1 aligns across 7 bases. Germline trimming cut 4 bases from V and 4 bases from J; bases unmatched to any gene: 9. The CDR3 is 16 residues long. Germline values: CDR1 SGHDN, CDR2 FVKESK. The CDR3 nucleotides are TGTGCCAGCAGCCCATACACAGGGGTCGGCACCGGGGAGCTGTTTTTT. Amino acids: CASSPYTGVGTGELFF.

The DNA of the CDR3 is TGTGCCAGCAGCCAAACAGGGGGCGCCGGAAACACCATATATTTT. Protein sequence: CASSQTGGAGNTIYF. This rearrangement joins TRBV25-1 to TRBJ1-3; 9 nucleotides line up with TRBD1. With V trimmed by 6 bases and J by 4 bases, 7 bases remained unmatched. Germline CDR1 and CDR2: MGHDK and SYGVNS. CDR3 size: 15 residues.

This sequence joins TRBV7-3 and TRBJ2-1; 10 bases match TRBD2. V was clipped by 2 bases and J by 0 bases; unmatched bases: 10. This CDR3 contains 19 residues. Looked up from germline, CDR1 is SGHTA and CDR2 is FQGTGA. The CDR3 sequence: CASSLLPSGGRSSYNEQFF. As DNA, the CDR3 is TGTGCCAGCAGCTTACTGCCTAGCGGGGGCCGAAGCTCCTACAATGAGCAGTTCTTC.

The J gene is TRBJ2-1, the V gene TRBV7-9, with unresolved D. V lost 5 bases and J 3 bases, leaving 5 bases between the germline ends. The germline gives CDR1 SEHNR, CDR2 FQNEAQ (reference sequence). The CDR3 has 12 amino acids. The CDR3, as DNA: TGTGCCAGCAGCCACGGCTACAATGAGCAGTTCTTC. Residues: CASSHGYNEQFF.

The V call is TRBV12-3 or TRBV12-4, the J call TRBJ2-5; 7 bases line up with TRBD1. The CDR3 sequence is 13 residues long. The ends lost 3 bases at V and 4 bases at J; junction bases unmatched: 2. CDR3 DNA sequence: TGTGCCAGCAGTTTCACAGGGGCAGAGACCCAGTACTTC. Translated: CASSFTGAETQYF.

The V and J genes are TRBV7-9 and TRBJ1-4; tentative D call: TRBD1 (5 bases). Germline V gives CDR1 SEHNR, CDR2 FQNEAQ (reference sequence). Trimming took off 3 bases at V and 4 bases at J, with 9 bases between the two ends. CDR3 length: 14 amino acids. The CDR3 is CASSFGTYNEKLFF. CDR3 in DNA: TGTGCCAGCAGCTTCGGGACTTATAATGAAAAACTGTTTTTT. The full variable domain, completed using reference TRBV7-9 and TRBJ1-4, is DTGVSQNPRHKITKRGQNVTFRCDPISEHNRLYWYRQTLGQGPEFLTYFQNEAQLEKSRLLSDRFSAERPKGSFSTLEIQRTEQGDSAMYLCASSFGTYNEKLFFGSGTQLSVL.

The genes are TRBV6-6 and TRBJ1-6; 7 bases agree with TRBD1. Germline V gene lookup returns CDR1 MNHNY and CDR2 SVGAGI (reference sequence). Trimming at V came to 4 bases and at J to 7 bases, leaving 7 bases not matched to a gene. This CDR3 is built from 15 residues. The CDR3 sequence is CASSSADRVNSPLHF. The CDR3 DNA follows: TGTGCCAGCAGTTCCGCCGACAGGGTCAATTCACCCCTCCACTTT.

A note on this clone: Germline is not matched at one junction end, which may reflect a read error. CDR3 residues: CASSPRAGAGENLF. DNA for the CDR3: TGTGCCAGCAGTCCCCGAGCGGGGGCAGGGGAAAATTTATTC. The chain links TRBV6-6 to TRBJ2-7; 8 bases fit TRBD2. This CDR3 region has 14 residues. CDR1 and CDR2 from the germline V gene are MNHNY and SVGAGI (reference sequence).

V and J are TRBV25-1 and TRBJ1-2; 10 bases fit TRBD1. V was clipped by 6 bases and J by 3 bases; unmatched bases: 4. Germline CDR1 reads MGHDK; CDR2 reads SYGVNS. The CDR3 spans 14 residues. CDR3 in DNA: TGTGCCAGCAGGAGACAGGGGGCCGACTATGGCTACACCTTC. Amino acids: CASRRQGADYGYTF.

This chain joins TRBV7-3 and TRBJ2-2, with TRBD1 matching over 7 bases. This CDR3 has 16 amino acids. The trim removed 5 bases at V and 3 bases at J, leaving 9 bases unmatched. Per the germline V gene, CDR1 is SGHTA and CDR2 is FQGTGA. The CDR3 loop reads CASSPRGTVHTGELFF. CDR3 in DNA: TGTGCCAGCAGCCCAAGGGGGACAGTCCACACCGGGGAGCTGTTTTTT.

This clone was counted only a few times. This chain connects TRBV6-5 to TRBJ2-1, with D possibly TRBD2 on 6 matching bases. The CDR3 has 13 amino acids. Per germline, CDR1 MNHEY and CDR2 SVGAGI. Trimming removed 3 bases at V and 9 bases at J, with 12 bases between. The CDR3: CASSYRREAEQFF. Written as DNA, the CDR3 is TGTGCCAGCAGTTATCGCAGGGAGGCTGAGCAGTTCTTC.

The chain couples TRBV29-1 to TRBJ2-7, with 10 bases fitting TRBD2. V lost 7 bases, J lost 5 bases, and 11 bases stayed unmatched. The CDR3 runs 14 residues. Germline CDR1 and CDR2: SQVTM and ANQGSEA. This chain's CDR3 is CSAKGSGGTHEQYF. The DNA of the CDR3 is TGCAGCGCCAAAGGTAGCGGGGGGACCCACGAGCAGTACTTC.

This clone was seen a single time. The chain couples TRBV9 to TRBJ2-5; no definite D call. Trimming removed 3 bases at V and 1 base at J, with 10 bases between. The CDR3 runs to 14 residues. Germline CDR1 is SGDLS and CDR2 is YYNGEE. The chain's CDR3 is CASSEMTPQETQYF. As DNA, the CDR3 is TGTGCCAGCAGCGAAATGACACCCCAAGAGACCCAGTACTTC.

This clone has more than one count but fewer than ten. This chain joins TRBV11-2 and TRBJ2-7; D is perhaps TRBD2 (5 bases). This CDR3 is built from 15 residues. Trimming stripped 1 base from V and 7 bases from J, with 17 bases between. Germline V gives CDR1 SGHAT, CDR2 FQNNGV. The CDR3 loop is CASSLAPERRQEQYF. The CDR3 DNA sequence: TGTGCCAGCAGCTTAGCCCCCGAGCGGCGGCAGGAGCAGTACTTC.